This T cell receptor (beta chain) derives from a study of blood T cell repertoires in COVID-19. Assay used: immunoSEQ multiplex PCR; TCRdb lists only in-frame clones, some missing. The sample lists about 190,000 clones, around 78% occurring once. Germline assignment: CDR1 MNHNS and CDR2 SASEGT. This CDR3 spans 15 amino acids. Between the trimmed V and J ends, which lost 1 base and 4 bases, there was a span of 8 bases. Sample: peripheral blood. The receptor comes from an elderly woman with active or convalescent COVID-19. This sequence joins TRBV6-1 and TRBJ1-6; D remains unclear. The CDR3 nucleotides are TGTGCCAGCAGTGAAGGGGCATCTTATAATTCACCCCTCCACTTT. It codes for CASSEGASYNSPLHF.